The rows below give T cell receptor beta chains drawn from one sample of a study of blood T cell repertoires in COVID-19. Generated by immunoSEQ multiplex PCR, the TCRdb table keeps only in-frame clones and is missing some. The sample records about 190,000 clones, approximately 81% being singletons. The specimen was peripheral blood. These receptors came from a human donor in a cohort sampled during active COVID-19. The CDR3 runs from the conserved cysteine through the conserved F or W. D genes are given only for firm matches. Not all rows give a size; the values are once, few, many and, for expanded clones, a class.

DNA,CDR3,D,J,V,size
TGTGCCAGCAGCTTAGCCGGGATCGAGACCCAGTACTTC,CASSLAGIETQYF,-,TRBJ2-5,TRBV7-9,-
TGTGCCAGCAGTCTGGGACAGCCCCGAAGAGGTTTCTCTGGAAACACCATATATTTT,CASSLGQPRRGFSGNTIYF,TRBD1,TRBJ1-3,TRBV27,few
TGTGCCAGCAGCCCGTGGGGGGTAGCGGGGCACAATGAGCAGTTCTTC,CASSPWGVAGHNEQFF,TRBD2,TRBJ2-1,TRBV3-1/TRBV3-2,-
TGTGCCAGTAGTATAGGTTTACGGGGGTCCAATGAGCAGTTCTTC,CASSIGLRGSNEQFF,-,TRBJ2-1,TRBV19,once
TGCGCCAGCAGCCAAGCGGGAGGGCAAGAGACCCAGTACTTC,CASSQAGGQETQYF,TRBD2,TRBJ2-5,TRBV5-1,-
TGTGCCAGCAGCATTATGGGGGGTCCGGGAAGGAGGAACACCGGGGAGCTGTTTTTT,CASSIMGGPGRRNTGELFF,-,TRBJ2-2,TRBV5-5,few
TGTGCCAGCAGTGTCCGGACAGCTAATCAGCCCCAGCATTTT,CASSVRTANQPQHF,-,TRBJ1-5,TRBV28,-
TGTGCCAGCAGGGCACCGTTCCGATCCAGGGGGCTAAAAAACATTCAGTACTTC,CASRAPFRSRGLKNIQYF,TRBD1,TRBJ2-4,TRBV28,-
TGTGCCAGCACCCAACAATTTAGCGCAGATACGCAGTATTTT,CASTQQFSADTQYF,-,TRBJ2-3,TRBV28,-
TGCAGCGCTAGGACAGGGGGGTCCGATGGCTACACCTTC,CSARTGGSDGYTF,TRBD1,TRBJ1-2,TRBV29-1,-
TGTGCCAGTAAGAACAGGGGTGGGTTGGAGACCCAGTACTTC,CASKNRGGLETQYF,TRBD1,TRBJ2-5,TRBV19,-
TGTGCCAGCGCTCAAACGACGGGGAGGGGGACCGGGGAGCTGTTTTTT,CASAQTTGRGTGELFF,-,TRBJ2-2,TRBV5-4,-
TGTGCCAGCAGCTCAGGCAGGGGGACTGAAGCTTTCTTT,CASSSGRGTEAFF,TRBD1,TRBJ1-1,TRBV11-3,-
TGTGCCTGGAGGGAAGCGGGCGGAAACACCATATATTTT,CAWREAGGNTIYF,-,TRBJ1-3,TRBV30,-
TGTGCCAGCAGCCAACCGGACAGGAAAAACATTCAGTACTTC,CASSQPDRKNIQYF,TRBD1,TRBJ2-4,TRBV3-1/TRBV3-2,-
TGTGCCAGCAGCCTGGAGGGGCAGGTTTGGTACGAGCAGTACTTC,CASSLEGQVWYEQYF,-,TRBJ2-7,TRBV7-2,-
TGCGCCAGCAGCCAAGATAATGATAGCGGGAGTATCCATGAGCAGTTCTTC,CASSQDNDSGSIHEQFF,TRBD2,TRBJ2-1,TRBV4-1,-
TGTGCCAGCAGTTATCCTCTGGGGAGACTCATTTTCAATGAGCAGTTCTTC,CASSYPLGRLIFNEQFF,-,TRBJ2-1,TRBV11-2,once
TGTGCCAGTAGTTGGACAGGGCCGGCTTTCTTT,CASSWTGPAFF,TRBD1,TRBJ1-1,TRBV19,-
TGCGCCAGCAGCTACTCAGGCCCCGGCACAGATACGCAGTATTTT,CASSYSGPGTDTQYF,-,TRBJ2-3,TRBV5-1,once
TGCGCCAGCAGCCCGGGAGGGGCGCGGCGGGAGGGGACAGATACGCAGTATTTT,CASSPGGARREGTDTQYF,TRBD2,TRBJ2-3,TRBV5-1,-
TGTGCCAGCAGCTTAGTATCAGATACGCAGTATTTT,CASSLVSDTQYF,-,TRBJ2-3,TRBV11-3,-
TGTGCCAGCTCACCACCGACGGGGAGCCAATATGGCTACACCTTC,CASSPPTGSQYGYTF,-,TRBJ1-2,TRBV18,-
TGTGCCATCAGCGGTCCCCAGGGGGCCGACTATGGCTACACCTTC,CAISGPQGADYGYTF,TRBD1,TRBJ1-2,TRBV10-3,-
TGTGCCAGCGGTCCGACAGGGAACACCGGGGAGCTGTTTTTT,CASGPTGNTGELFF,-,TRBJ2-2,TRBV6-5,-
TGTGCCAGCAGCCGGATAGGACAGGGGGCAAACACTGAAGCTTTCTTT,CASSRIGQGANTEAFF,TRBD1,TRBJ1-1,TRBV11-2,-
TGTGCCAGCAGCAAGACCCTAGATCAGCCCCAGCATTTT,CASSKTLDQPQHF,-,TRBJ1-5,TRBV3-1/TRBV3-2,-
TGCGCCAGCAGTGAAAGGAGGTGGCCCCAGCATTTT,CASSERRWPQHF,-,TRBJ1-5,TRBV10-2,-
TGTGCCAGCAGCCATTATTTGCCCGGGACTAACACAGATACGCAGTATTTT,CASSHYLPGTNTDTQYF,TRBD2,TRBJ2-3,TRBV3-1/TRBV3-2,-